This TCR beta chain was recovered during a study of blood T cell repertoires in COVID-19. Overall study: Samples representing acute and convalescent COVID-19 were sourced from the United States, Italy and Spain. From T cells, B-cell-depleted T cells, or PBMCs came the material, which was cDNA or gDNA.

Original methodology: It was from reference gene primer amplification that nucleated cell counts were estimated. Sequencing was performed with immunoSEQ multiplex PCR; in TCRdb, only in-frame clones are kept and a portion is missing. Clonal size and the V and J genes are those of that table, whereas D and trimming came from the DNA. The sample lists about 670,000 clones, over 80% seen once, with 0.2% to 0.3% in the top ten. The CDR3 covers 17 residues. From germline, CDR1 is SNHLY and CDR2 FYNNEI. V was pared by 7 bases and J by 3 bases, with 24 bases between. The clonotype comes from a woman between 18 and 30 years old with acute or convalescent COVID-19. The sample consisted of peripheral blood. The chain recombines TRBV2 with TRBJ1-2; a weak D match, TRBD1 (6 bases). The CDR3 region is CASIIWTALLRHYGYTF. The CDR3 DNA reads as TGTGCCAGCATTATATGGACAGCGTTACTTCGACACTATGGCTACACCTTC.